This TCR beta chain derives from a study of blood T cell repertoires in COVID-19. Study details: Sources were T cells, B-cell-depleted T cells, or PBMCs; the material itself was cDNA or gDNA.

CDR1 is SGDLS, CDR2 YYNGEE, per germline. With 4 bases clipped from V and 8 bases from J, the junction kept 9 bases outside the gene matches. CDR3 length: 14 amino acids. Sequencing used immunoSEQ multiplex PCR; TCRdb keeps in-frame clones, though not all of them. The profile shows roughly 260,000 clones, about 85% of them singletons. The TCR was taken from a woman between 45 and 65 years old who had recovered from COVID-19. This chain connects TRBV9 to TRBJ2-3; 8 bases fit TRBD1. The sequencing input was peripheral blood. The CDR3 is CASSKTGEYRTQYF. CDR3 bases: TGTGCCAGCAGCAAGACAGGGGAGTATCGTACGCAGTATTTT.